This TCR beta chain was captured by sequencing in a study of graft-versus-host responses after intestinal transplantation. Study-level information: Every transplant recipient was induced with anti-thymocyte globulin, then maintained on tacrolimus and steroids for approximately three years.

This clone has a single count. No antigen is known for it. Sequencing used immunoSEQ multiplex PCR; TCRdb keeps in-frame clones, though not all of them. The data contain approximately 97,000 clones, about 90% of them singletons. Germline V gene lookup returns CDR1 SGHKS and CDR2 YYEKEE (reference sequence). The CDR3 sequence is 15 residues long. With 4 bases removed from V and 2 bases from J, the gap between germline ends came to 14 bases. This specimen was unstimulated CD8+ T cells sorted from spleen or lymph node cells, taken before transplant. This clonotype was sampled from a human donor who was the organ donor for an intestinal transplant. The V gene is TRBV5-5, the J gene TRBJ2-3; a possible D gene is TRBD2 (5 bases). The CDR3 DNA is TGTGCCAGCAGCCCGGAGCCGGACTCCACAGATACGCAGTATTTT. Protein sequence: CASSPEPDSTDTQYF.